This record covers a single TCR beta chain. The data derive from a study of blood T cell repertoires in COVID-19. Assay used: immunoSEQ multiplex PCR; TCRdb lists only in-frame clones, some missing. In the table there are around 160,000 clones, over 75% of which are singletons. The sequenced material came from peripheral blood. This clonotype was obtained from a man aged 55 to 70 with active or convalescent COVID-19.

The CDR3 loop reads CATSELGTAEAFF. The CDR3 DNA reads as TGTGCCACCAGTGAACTGGGGACAGCTGAAGCTTTCTTT. The chain is built from TRBV24-1 and TRBJ1-1; TRBD1 matches 7 bases. Losses at the gene ends were 4 bases for V and 6 bases for J; bases not matched to a gene: 4. This CDR3 spans 13 amino acids. The germline V gene has CDR1 KGHDR and CDR2 SFDVKD.